This T cell receptor beta chain was captured by sequencing in a study of blood T cell repertoires in COVID-19. Trimming pared 6 bases from V and 0 bases from J, leaving 6 bases between. Per germline, CDR1 MNHEY and CDR2 SMNVEV (reference sequence). The CDR3 has 13 amino acids. In the authors' workflow: Reference gene primer amplification in the assay estimated nucleated cell counts. Clones were sequenced by immunoSEQ multiplex PCR, and TCRdb holds only the in-frame ones, with some missing. V and J calls and clone size follow that table, whereas D and trimming were derived from the DNA. This repertoire shows 80,000 to 100,000 clones, 70% to 90% found once; its top ten account for around 2%. Followed over time, Seattle patients had been enrolled while infection was active.

Sequenced material: peripheral blood. This chain uses TRBV27 with TRBJ1-5; D gene unclear. The clonotype was recovered from a man aged 50-60 years with COVID-19, enrolled during active disease. CDR3 sequence: CASSRGSNQPQHF. CDR3 sequence (DNA): TGTGCCAGCAGCCGAGGTAGCAATCAGCCCCAGCATTTT.